This TCR beta chain derives from a study of shared clonotypes between healthy human individuals. Germline CDR1 is SGHRS and CDR2 is YFSETQ. The CDR3 has 15 residues. V was clipped by 4 bases and J by 4 bases, with 14 bases between them. Using roughly 180 ng DNA, around 30,000 T cell genomes, the sorted-subset replicate PCRs were run. The assay was immunoSEQ multiplex PCR, and TCRdb's table has in-frame clones only and misses some. The sample records a few million clones, just under 95% being singletons. Sequenced material: naive CD4+ T cells from PBMCs. Subset of the sample: CD45RA+ positively selected. The chain links TRBV5-1 to TRBJ2-2, with D possibly matching TRBD2 (6 bases). The origin of this receptor is a man aged 18-30 years in good health. Some clones in this sample may be carry-over from other donors' samples. CDR3 amino acids: CASSSGLSGTGELFF. Here the CDR3 DNA reads TGCGCCAGCAGCAGCGGGTTAAGTGGCACCGGGGAGCTGTTTTTT.